This is a list of T cell receptor beta chains from one sample in a study of blood T cell repertoires in COVID-19. Produced via immunoSEQ multiplex PCR; TCRdb's table is partial and in-frame only. The repertoire includes about 250,000 clones, approximately 85% of them detected once, and roughly 0.87% sits in the top ten. Specimen: peripheral blood. These receptors were collected from a human donor with COVID-19, enrolled during active disease. The donor label of this sample is uncertain. CDR3s include the opening cysteine and the closing phenylalanine or tryptophan. The D gene is left open where the match is weak. Clone size appears in some rows only: once, few, many, or a class for an expanded clone.

v_call: TRBV29-1
clone_size: NA
j_call: TRBJ2-2
d_call: TRBD2
cdr3_nt: TGCAGCGTTGAGACTAGCGGCACCGGGGAGCTGTTTTTT
cdr3_aa: CSVETSGTGELFF

v_call: TRBV30
clone_size: NA
j_call: TRBJ2-3
d_call: TRBD2
cdr3_nt: TGTGCCAATTCCGGGACTAGCGGGACCTCCACAGATACGCAGTATTTT
cdr3_aa: CANSGTSGTSTDTQYF

v_call: TRBV28
clone_size: NA
j_call: TRBJ2-2
d_call: TRBD2
cdr3_nt: TGTGCCAGCAGTTCCCCGGGACTAGCGGGAGGGTTTACCGGGGAGCTGTTTTTT
cdr3_aa: CASSSPGLAGGFTGELFF

v_call: TRBV19
clone_size: NA
j_call: TRBJ2-1
d_call: TRBD1
cdr3_nt: TGTGCCAGTAGTATAGATCGGACAGGGGTCAATGAGCAGTTCTTC
cdr3_aa: CASSIDRTGVNEQFF

v_call: TRBV5-1
clone_size: NA
j_call: TRBJ2-3
d_call: NA
cdr3_nt: TGCGCCAGCAGCTCCCCGGATACGCAGTATTTT
cdr3_aa: CASSSPDTQYF

v_call: TRBV6-5
clone_size: NA
j_call: TRBJ1-4
d_call: NA
cdr3_nt: TGTGCCACACAAATGTACGGGTTGAATGAAAAACTGTTTTTT
cdr3_aa: CATQMYGLNEKLFF

v_call: TRBV3-1/TRBV3-2
clone_size: NA
j_call: TRBJ1-6
d_call: NA
cdr3_nt: TGTGCCAGCAGCCCCCAGGGTAGAAGGGATTCACCCCTCCACTTT
cdr3_aa: CASSPQGRRDSPLHF

v_call: TRBV6-5
clone_size: NA
j_call: TRBJ2-3
d_call: NA
cdr3_nt: TGTGCCATCACCGACAGTGTGGGCACAGATACGCAGTATTTT
cdr3_aa: CAITDSVGTDTQYF

v_call: TRBV11-3
clone_size: NA
j_call: TRBJ1-1
d_call: TRBD1
cdr3_nt: TGTGCCAGCAGCTCGGACAGGGAGGGATGGGCTTTCTTT
cdr3_aa: CASSSDREGWAFF

v_call: TRBV29-1
clone_size: NA
j_call: TRBJ2-1
d_call: TRBD2
cdr3_nt: TGCAGCGTTGAAGTTCTCGGCGGGAGTCAGGAGCAGTTCTTC
cdr3_aa: CSVEVLGGSQEQFF

v_call: TRBV19
clone_size: NA
j_call: TRBJ1-5
d_call: NA
cdr3_nt: TGTGCCAGTAGTATACCGATGGGAGGACACAATCAGCCCCAGCATTTT
cdr3_aa: CASSIPMGGHNQPQHF

v_call: TRBV11-1
clone_size: NA
j_call: TRBJ2-1
d_call: TRBD2
cdr3_nt: TGTGCCAGCAGCTTAAACGTAGCGGGAGCCTACAATGAGCAGTTCTTC
cdr3_aa: CASSLNVAGAYNEQFF

v_call: TRBV7-7
clone_size: NA
j_call: TRBJ2-5
d_call: NA
cdr3_nt: TGTGCTAGCAGCCTTATAGAAGGGGGGGAAGAGACCCAGTACTTC
cdr3_aa: CASSLIEGGEETQYF

v_call: TRBV12-5
clone_size: NA
j_call: TRBJ1-1
d_call: TRBD1
cdr3_nt: TGTGCTAGTGGTTACCAGGGACAGGGAGGGAGGAACACTGAAGCTTTCTTT
cdr3_aa: CASGYQGQGGRNTEAFF

v_call: TRBV27
clone_size: NA
j_call: TRBJ1-2
d_call: TRBD1
cdr3_nt: TGTGCCAGCAGTCATTCCCCGGACAGGGACTATGGCTACACCTTC
cdr3_aa: CASSHSPDRDYGYTF

v_call: TRBV5-1
clone_size: few
j_call: TRBJ2-2
d_call: NA
cdr3_nt: TGCGCCAGCAGCTTGAGCCAATACACCGGGGAGCTGTTTTTT
cdr3_aa: CASSLSQYTGELFF

v_call: TRBV5-4
clone_size: few
j_call: TRBJ2-5
d_call: TRBD2
cdr3_nt: TGTGCCAGCAGCTCCGGACTAGCGGAAGAGACCCAGTACTTC
cdr3_aa: CASSSGLAEETQYF

v_call: TRBV28
clone_size: once
j_call: TRBJ2-7
d_call: NA
cdr3_nt: TGTGCCAGCAGTTTAGGTCCGGCAGGGCAATACGAGCAGTACTTC
cdr3_aa: CASSLGPAGQYEQYF

v_call: TRBV29-1
clone_size: NA
j_call: TRBJ2-7
d_call: NA
cdr3_nt: TGCAGCGTTGGGGAAGGGACACGCTACGAGCAGTACTTC
cdr3_aa: CSVGEGTRYEQYF

v_call: TRBV28
clone_size: NA
j_call: TRBJ2-2
d_call: TRBD1
cdr3_nt: TGTGCCAGCAGTTTAATCGGACAGGGGGCCTTCGGGGAGCTGTTTTTT
cdr3_aa: CASSLIGQGAFGELFF

v_call: TRBV28
clone_size: NA
j_call: TRBJ2-1
d_call: TRBD2
cdr3_nt: TGTGCCAGCAGGACACTAGCGAATAGAGGCAATGAGCAGTTCTTC
cdr3_aa: CASRTLANRGNEQFF

v_call: TRBV10-3
clone_size: NA
j_call: TRBJ1-1
d_call: NA
cdr3_nt: TGTGCCATCAGTGAGTCGGCGCAGGGGACGAACGCTGAAGCTTTCTTT
cdr3_aa: CAISESAQGTNAEAFF

v_call: TRBV7-6
clone_size: NA
j_call: TRBJ2-1
d_call: TRBD2
cdr3_nt: TGTGCCAGCAGCAAGGTAGCGGGACCCTCGGGGTCCTACAATGAGCAGTTCTTC
cdr3_aa: CASSKVAGPSGSYNEQFF

v_call: TRBV2
clone_size: NA
j_call: TRBJ2-3
d_call: TRBD2
cdr3_nt: TGTGCCAGCAGTGATAGACTAGCGGGAGATACAGATACGCAGTATTTT
cdr3_aa: CASSDRLAGDTDTQYF

v_call: TRBV19
clone_size: NA
j_call: TRBJ1-2
d_call: NA
cdr3_nt: TGTGCCACCAAAAGTGGGGAGACTAACTATGGCTACACCTTC
cdr3_aa: CATKSGETNYGYTF

v_call: TRBV7-2
clone_size: NA
j_call: TRBJ2-1
d_call: TRBD2
cdr3_nt: TGTGCCAGCAGCTTAGCGTTGCTAACCGGGACTAGCAAGTACAATGAGCAGTTCTTC
cdr3_aa: CASSLALLTGTSKYNEQFF

v_call: TRBV7-3
clone_size: NA
j_call: TRBJ2-1
d_call: TRBD1
cdr3_nt: TGTGCCAGCAGCGAAACCGACAGGGGCAATGAGCAGTTCTTC
cdr3_aa: CASSETDRGNEQFF

v_call: TRBV21-1
clone_size: NA
j_call: TRBJ1-4
d_call: NA
cdr3_nt: TGTGCCAGCAGCCATCCGGGACAGGAGAAAGTGGATGAAAAACTGTTTTTT
cdr3_aa: CASSHPGQEKVDEKLFF

v_call: TRBV5-4
clone_size: NA
j_call: TRBJ1-2
d_call: TRBD1
cdr3_nt: TGTGCCAGCAGCTTGGAACAGGGGGGCTTAGACTATGGCTACACCTTC
cdr3_aa: CASSLEQGGLDYGYTF

v_call: TRBV18
clone_size: NA
j_call: TRBJ1-5
d_call: NA
cdr3_nt: TGTGCCAGCTCCCGAGCGGCTGATCAGCCCCAGCATTTT
cdr3_aa: CASSRAADQPQHF

v_call: TRBV7-6
clone_size: NA
j_call: TRBJ1-1
d_call: NA
cdr3_nt: TGTGCCAGCAGCTCGGGGGGGGCGAACACTGAAGCTTTCTTT
cdr3_aa: CASSSGGANTEAFF

v_call: TRBV11-2
clone_size: NA
j_call: TRBJ1-2
d_call: TRBD1
cdr3_nt: TGTGCCAGCAGCCCGACGGGACAGAACTATGGCTACACCTTC
cdr3_aa: CASSPTGQNYGYTF

v_call: TRBV5-5
clone_size: once
j_call: TRBJ2-2
d_call: NA
cdr3_nt: TGTGCCAGCAGCTTGGAGGCTAGCCTGAACACCGGGGAGCTGTTTTTT
cdr3_aa: CASSLEASLNTGELFF

v_call: TRBV30
clone_size: NA
j_call: TRBJ1-3
d_call: TRBD1
cdr3_nt: TGTGCCTGGAGAGACAGGGCCTCGGGTGGAAACACCATATATTTT
cdr3_aa: CAWRDRASGGNTIYF

v_call: TRBV15
clone_size: NA
j_call: TRBJ2-3
d_call: TRBD2
cdr3_nt: TGTGCCACCCAAAACCCTAGCGGGAAATCCACAGATACGCAGTATTTT
cdr3_aa: CATQNPSGKSTDTQYF

v_call: TRBV28
clone_size: NA
j_call: TRBJ2-5
d_call: TRBD2
cdr3_nt: TGTGCCAGCAGCCCAGCTAGCGGGATAGAGACCCAGTACTTC
cdr3_aa: CASSPASGIETQYF

v_call: TRBV7-2
clone_size: NA
j_call: TRBJ2-7
d_call: TRBD2
cdr3_nt: TGTGCCAGCAGCTCTACGGGAGGAGAGCAGTACTTC
cdr3_aa: CASSSTGGEQYF

v_call: TRBV3-1/TRBV3-2
clone_size: NA
j_call: TRBJ2-3
d_call: NA
cdr3_nt: TGTGCCAGCAGCCAAGTCGCGGGAATTAGGACAGATACGCAGTATTTT
cdr3_aa: CASSQVAGIRTDTQYF

v_call: TRBV5-1
clone_size: NA
j_call: TRBJ2-7
d_call: NA
cdr3_nt: TGCGCCAGCAGCTTGAACACAGATGACTACGAGCAGTACTTC
cdr3_aa: CASSLNTDDYEQYF

v_call: TRBV5-5
clone_size: NA
j_call: TRBJ1-3
d_call: NA
cdr3_nt: TGTGCCAGCAGCTTGGTGGTTGACAGTGGAAACACCATATATTTT
cdr3_aa: CASSLVVDSGNTIYF

v_call: TRBV6-2/TRBV6-3
clone_size: NA
j_call: TRBJ2-7
d_call: TRBD1
cdr3_nt: TGTGCCAGCAGTTACTCCGGGACAGCTGTTAGATACGAGCAGTACTTC
cdr3_aa: CASSYSGTAVRYEQYF

v_call: TRBV7-2
clone_size: NA
j_call: TRBJ2-1
d_call: NA
cdr3_nt: TGTGCCAGCAGCTCTACAGGGTCTTTACAGTTCTTC
cdr3_aa: CASSSTGSLQFF

v_call: TRBV9
clone_size: NA
j_call: TRBJ1-5
d_call: NA
cdr3_nt: TGTGCCAGCAGCGCCCTTGGGGGGATGAATCAGCCCCAGCATTTT
cdr3_aa: CASSALGGMNQPQHF

v_call: TRBV12-3/TRBV12-4
clone_size: NA
j_call: TRBJ2-7
d_call: NA
cdr3_nt: TGTGCCAGCAGTTTAACCGCGACCTACGAGCAGTACTTC
cdr3_aa: CASSLTATYEQYF

v_call: TRBV29-1
clone_size: NA
j_call: TRBJ2-7
d_call: TRBD2
cdr3_nt: TGCAGCGTGACCGGGACTAGCGGGAGTGAGTACGAGCAGTACTTC
cdr3_aa: CSVTGTSGSEYEQYF

v_call: TRBV28
clone_size: NA
j_call: TRBJ1-4
d_call: NA
cdr3_nt: TGTGCCAGCGGGAACACAGGGAATAATGAAAAACTGTTTTTT
cdr3_aa: CASGNTGNNEKLFF

v_call: TRBV3-1/TRBV3-2
clone_size: NA
j_call: TRBJ1-4
d_call: NA
cdr3_nt: TGTGCCAGCAGCCAAGGGCAAACTAATGAAAAACTGTTTTTT
cdr3_aa: CASSQGQTNEKLFF

v_call: TRBV20-1
clone_size: NA
j_call: TRBJ1-5
d_call: NA
cdr3_nt: TGCAGTGCTAGTCACTCGGCCGGAGTCAGGGGCAATCAGCCCCAGCATTTT
cdr3_aa: CSASHSAGVRGNQPQHF

v_call: TRBV9
clone_size: NA
j_call: TRBJ1-2
d_call: TRBD1
cdr3_nt: TGTGCCAGCAGCTCCTACGACAGGGGGGGGACCTATGGCTACACCTTC
cdr3_aa: CASSSYDRGGTYGYTF

v_call: TRBV7-2
clone_size: NA
j_call: TRBJ2-1
d_call: NA
cdr3_nt: TGTGCCAGCAGCTTAACTAGCTCAAATTACAATGAGCAGTTCTTC
cdr3_aa: CASSLTSSNYNEQFF

v_call: TRBV30
clone_size: NA
j_call: TRBJ1-4
d_call: NA
cdr3_nt: TGTGCCGGCAGGGGTTTGAATGAAAAACTGTTTTTT
cdr3_aa: CAGRGLNEKLFF

v_call: TRBV30
clone_size: NA
j_call: TRBJ2-7
d_call: NA
cdr3_nt: TGTGCCTGGAGTGCGGGGGTAACCTACGAGCAGTACTTC
cdr3_aa: CAWSAGVTYEQYF

v_call: TRBV30
clone_size: NA
j_call: TRBJ1-1
d_call: NA
cdr3_nt: TGTGCCTGGATTCCAGGAGGAACTGAAGCTTTCTTT
cdr3_aa: CAWIPGGTEAFF

v_call: TRBV6-5
clone_size: NA
j_call: TRBJ2-3
d_call: TRBD1
cdr3_nt: TGTGCCTCCAAAGCCGGGACAGGGGTAGGAGATACGCAGTATTTT
cdr3_aa: CASKAGTGVGDTQYF

v_call: TRBV7-9
clone_size: NA
j_call: TRBJ1-2
d_call: NA
cdr3_nt: TGTGCCAGCAGCTTAGGGAGTGATGGCTACACCTTC
cdr3_aa: CASSLGSDGYTF

v_call: TRBV9
clone_size: few
j_call: TRBJ1-6
d_call: TRBD1
cdr3_nt: TGTGCCAGCAGCCTACAGGGGATAGATTCACCCCTCCACTTT
cdr3_aa: CASSLQGIDSPLHF

v_call: TRBV3-1/TRBV3-2
clone_size: NA
j_call: TRBJ1-2
d_call: NA
cdr3_nt: TGTGCCAGCAGCCGCAGTCCAGGGACTAATTATGGCTACACCTTC
cdr3_aa: CASSRSPGTNYGYTF